Listed below are T cell receptor beta chains from one sample, sequenced in a study of T cell responses to AZD1222 COVID-19 vaccine. This table comes from immunoSEQ multiplex PCR, and its TCRdb copy is limited to in-frame clones, with some not included. The sample has 160,000 or so clones, over 80% seen once; the top ten hold 4% to 4.5%. The sequenced sample was peripheral blood, obtained 28 days after the second dose of the MenACWY control vaccine. Source of these receptors: an adult who received the MenACWY meningococcal vaccine as a control. Each CDR3 is given with its conserved first and last residue. The order of the fields is V gene, clone size, CDR3 length, D gene, J gene, CDR3 protein, CDR3 DNA. The D gene is left open where the match is weak. Part of the rows lack a size; the others show once, few, many or a class for expanded clones.

>TRBV3-1/TRBV3-2|NA|14|TRBD1|TRBJ1-2
CASSQGGQGAGYTF
TGTGCCAGCAGCCAAGGTGGACAGGGGGCGGGCTACACCTTC
>TRBV7-3|few|15|TRBD2|TRBJ2-1
CASSLTSLAGVEQFF
TGTGCCAGCAGCTTAACGTCGCTAGCGGGAGTTGAGCAGTTCTTC
>TRBV4-1|NA|13|NA|TRBJ1-2
CASSRVGGDGYTF
TGCGCCAGCAGCCGAGTAGGGGGAGACGGCTACACCTTC
>TRBV27|NA|16|NA|TRBJ1-1
CASSLIVAAPHTEAFF
TGTGCCAGCAGTTTAATAGTCGCGGCTCCTCACACTGAAGCTTTCTTT
>TRBV6-5|NA|13|NA|TRBJ1-2
CASSYDTYYGYTF
TGTGCCAGCAGTTACGACACTTACTATGGCTACACCTTC
>TRBV11-1|NA|11|TRBD2|TRBJ2-7
CASSHGGEQYF
TGTGCCAGCAGCCACGGGGGGGAGCAGTACTTC
>TRBV7-2|NA|14|TRBD1|TRBJ1-1
CASSSRDSPTEAFF
TGTGCCAGCAGCTCCAGGGACAGTCCCACTGAAGCTTTCTTT
>TRBV30|NA|15|TRBD1|TRBJ1-2
CACPHRGKVAYGYTF
TGTGCCTGCCCACACAGGGGGAAAGTTGCCTATGGCTACACCTTC
>TRBV30|NA|13|TRBD2|TRBJ2-7
CAWSVRLAGEQYF
TGTGCCTGGAGTGTACGACTAGCGGGAGAGCAGTACTTC
>TRBV5-4|NA|14|NA|TRBJ2-3
CASSLLQGTDTQYF
TGTGCCAGCAGCTTGCTGCAGGGAACAGATACGCAGTATTTT
>TRBV5-6|NA|13|NA|TRBJ1-1
CASSSTVNTEAFF
TGTGCCAGCAGCTCCACAGTGAACACTGAAGCTTTCTTT
>TRBV4-3|NA|14|NA|TRBJ2-7
CASSQITRGDEQYF
TGCGCCAGCAGCCAAATTACTCGAGGGGACGAGCAGTACTTC
>TRBV9|NA|14|NA|TRBJ2-3
CASSLDGSTDTQYF
TGTGCCAGCAGCCTCGACGGAAGCACAGATACGCAGTATTTT
>TRBV30|NA|12|NA|TRBJ1-1
CAWSAGGTEAFF
TGTGCCTGGAGTGCGGGGGGCACTGAAGCTTTCTTT
>TRBV28|few|13|NA|TRBJ1-2
CASSFSRPWGYTF
TGTGCCAGCAGCTTCTCCCGCCCTTGGGGCTACACCTTC
>TRBV6-5|NA|13|NA|TRBJ1-1
CASSYERETEAFF
TGTGCCAGCAGTTACGAGAGGGAGACTGAAGCTTTCTTT
>TRBV24-1|NA|19|TRBD2|TRBJ2-1
CATSDPGTSGRGSYNEQFF
TGTGCCACCAGTGACCCTGGGACTAGCGGGAGGGGATCATACAATGAGCAGTTCTTC
>TRBV7-2|few|13|NA|TRBJ1-3
CASSLSEGNTIYF
TGTGCCAGCAGCTTAAGTGAAGGAAACACCATATATTTT